These 9 T cell receptor beta chains originate from one sample sequenced in a study of blood T cell repertoires in COVID-19. Profiling relied on immunoSEQ multiplex PCR, and the TCRdb table lists in-frame clones only, not all of them. The sample carries roughly 49,000 clones, around 83% recorded once. The sequenced material came from peripheral blood. These receptors all stem from a man between 50 and 59 years old with acute or convalescent COVID-19.

Concerning this clone: Other DNA sequences of this sample code for an identical CDR3. J is TRBJ1-2 and V is TRBV10-3, with no clear D. V was clipped by 3 bases and J by 4 bases, with 9 bases between them. Germline CDR1 and CDR2: ENHRY and SYGVKD. The CDR3 sequence is 13 residues long. CDR3 DNA sequence: TGTGCCATCAGTGAATCAGAAATCTATGGCTACACCTTC. Amino acid sequence: CAISESEIYGYTF.

V gene TRBV28 combines with J gene TRBJ2-5; 8 bases match TRBD1. This CDR3 comprises 12 residues. The germline CDR1 and CDR2 sequences are MDHEN and SYDVKM. With V trimmed by 10 bases and J by 3 bases, 4 bases remained unmatched. The CDR3 nucleotides read TGTGCCACCTCGACAGGGGAAGAGACCCAGTACTTC. This translates into CATSTGEETQYF.

The V call is TRBV7-2, the J call TRBJ2-2; unclear D gene. Germline values: CDR1 SGHTA, CDR2 FQGNSA. The CDR3 consists of 13 residues. Trimming took off 7 bases at V and 1 base at J, with 7 bases between the two ends. The CDR3 spells CASTSRNTGELFF. Here the CDR3 DNA reads TGTGCCAGCACGTCCAGGAACACCGGGGAGCTGTTTTTT.

This clone was found once. The rearrangement joins TRBV9 to TRBJ2-2, with TRBD2 matching 12 bases. Germline V gene lookup returns CDR1 SGDLS and CDR2 YYNGEE. Unmatched junction bases numbered 7, after V lost 3 bases and J lost 7 bases. The CDR3 sequence is 16 residues long. The chain's CDR3 is CASSASLAGGIGELFF. The CDR3 DNA sequence: TGTGCCAGCAGCGCCTCACTAGCGGGAGGAATCGGGGAGCTGTTTTTT.

Here the CDR3 DNA reads TGTGCCAGCAGTCGCGGGGGGGGACAGTTTAGCGAGCAGTACTTC. Translated, it gives CASSRGGGQFSEQYF. The V gene is TRBV6-6, the J gene TRBJ2-7; TRBD2 matches at 9 bases. CDR1 is MNHNY and CDR2 is SVGAGI in the germline V gene (reference sequence). V shed 5 bases and J 6 bases; nucleotides not matched to a gene: 11. There are 15 residues in the CDR3.

The chain uses TRBV6-5 and TRBJ2-7, with D possibly being TRBD2 (6 bases). Germline V gene lookup returns CDR1 MNHEY and CDR2 SVGAGI. The CDR3 loop spans 12 amino acids. The V end lost 11 bases, the J end lost 4 bases, and 15 bases lay between the germline ends. CDR3: CASSPGRYEQYF. The DNA of the CDR3 is TGTGCCTCCTCCCCAGGGAGGTACGAGCAGTACTTC.

The V call is TRBV27, the J call TRBJ2-1, with 7 bases identical to TRBD1. The trim removed 6 bases at V and 5 bases at J, leaving 10 bases unmatched. The germline V gene has CDR1 MNHEY and CDR2 SMNVEV (reference sequence). The CDR3 sequence is 15 residues long. DNA of the CDR3: TGTGCCAGCAGCTTCCCAGGGGGTCGGAACAATGAGCAGTTCTTC. Translation gives CASSFPGGRNNEQFF.

In DNA form, the CDR3 reads TGTGCCAGCAGTCCCGTAGGAGTTAAAGAGACCCAGTACTTC. Encoded protein: CASSPVGVKETQYF. The rearrangement links TRBV28 to TRBJ2-5; D is undetermined. Trimming shortened V by 5 bases and J by 3 bases, and 13 bases separated the two germline ends. The CDR3 spans 14 residues. The V gene's germline CDR1 is MDHEN and CDR2 SYDVKM.

V usage is TRBV18 and J usage is TRBJ1-5; TRBD1 agrees at 7 bases. V lost 4 bases, J lost 5 bases, and 2 bases stayed unmatched. Germline V lookup: CDR1 KGHSH, CDR2 LQKENI. The CDR3 covers 13 residues. CDR3: CASSQDRDQPQHF. The CDR3 nucleotides read TGTGCCAGCTCACAAGACAGGGATCAGCCCCAGCATTTT.